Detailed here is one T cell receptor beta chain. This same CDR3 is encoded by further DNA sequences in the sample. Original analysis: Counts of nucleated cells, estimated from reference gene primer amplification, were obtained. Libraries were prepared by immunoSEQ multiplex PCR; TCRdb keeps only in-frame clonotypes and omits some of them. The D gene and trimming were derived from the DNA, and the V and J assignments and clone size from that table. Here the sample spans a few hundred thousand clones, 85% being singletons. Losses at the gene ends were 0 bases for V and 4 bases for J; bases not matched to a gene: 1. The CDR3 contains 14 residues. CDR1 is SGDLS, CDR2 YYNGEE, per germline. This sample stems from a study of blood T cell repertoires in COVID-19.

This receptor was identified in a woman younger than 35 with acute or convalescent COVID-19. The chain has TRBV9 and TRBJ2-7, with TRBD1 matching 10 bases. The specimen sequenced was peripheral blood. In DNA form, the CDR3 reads TGTGCCAGCAGCGTAGGACAGGGGGCTTACGAGCAGTACTTC. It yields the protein CASSVGQGAYEQYF.